These 2 T cell receptor beta chains originate from one sample sequenced in a study of blood T cell repertoires in COVID-19. Generated by immunoSEQ multiplex PCR, the TCRdb table keeps only in-frame clones and is missing some. This table has about 83,000 clones, approximately 86% appearing once. Sequencing used peripheral blood. These receptors originate from a woman at least 80 years old in a cohort sampled during active or convalescent COVID-19.

The gene calls are TRBV5-4 and TRBJ1-1, with 7 bases that match TRBD1. With V trimmed by 3 bases and J by 6 bases, 8 bases remained unmatched. Germline assignment: CDR1 SGHNT and CDR2 YYREEE (reference sequence). The CDR3 totals 14 residues. The CDR3 DNA reads as TGTGCCAGCAGCTCCACAGGGGAAAAGGCTGAAGCTTTCTTT. Residues: CASSSTGEKAEAFF.

The gene calls are TRBV30 and TRBJ1-6, with TRBD1 identical over 8 bases. The CDR3 length is 16 residues. Germline V gene sequence: CDR1 GTSNPN, CDR2 SVGIG (reference sequence). V lost 4 bases, J lost 7 bases, and 12 bases stayed unmatched. The CDR3 DNA is TGTGCCTGGACGCCTACAGACAGGGGCCCCAATTCACCCCTCCACTTT. Protein product: CAWTPTDRGPNSPLHF. Full variable domain (outside the CDR3, taken from reference TRBV30 and TRBJ1-6): SQTIHQWPATLVQPVGSPLSLECTVEGTSNPNLYWYRQAAGRGLQLLFYSVGIGQISSEVPQNLSASRPQDRQFILSSKKLLLSDSGFYLCAWTPTDRGPNSPLHFGNGTRLTVT.